Below are 8 T cell receptor beta chains sequenced from a single sample in a study of blood T cells in healthy people across ages. For the second PCR, which ran for about 6 to 11 cycles, a sample-barcoded 5' primer and a J-beta primer mix were used. TCRdb used MiXCR to reprocess the 5' RACE reads, holding one entry per CDR3 protein. The table lists 540,000 or so distinct CDR3 sequences, more than 20% of them singletons. The same specimen was also included in a second study, on T cells of mothers and their children.

The specimen was blood. These receptors originate from a boy aged 5-17 years in good health.

J is TRBJ2-5 and V is TRBV11-2, with D possibly being TRBD2 (6 bases). The CDR3 totals 14 residues. Germline CDR1 and CDR2: SGHAT and FQNNGV. Trimming pared 0 bases from V and 7 bases from J, leaving 12 bases between. The CDR3, as DNA: TGTGCCAGCAGCTTAGAGAGACTAGTCGGGACCCAGTACTTC. As protein: CASSLERLVGTQYF.

This sequence joins TRBV28 and TRBJ2-7, with a weak D call TRBD1 (7 bases). CDR1 is MDHEN, CDR2 SYDVKM, per germline. Trimming shortened V by 5 bases and J by 0 bases, and 17 bases separated the two germline ends. The CDR3 runs to 16 residues. CDR3 DNA: TGTGCCAGCAGTACTCGACAGGGACTCAACTCCTACGAGCAGTACTTC. Translation: CASSTRQGLNSYEQYF.

The chain joins TRBV20-1 to TRBJ2-7, with D unclear. The germline gives CDR1 DFQATT, CDR2 SNEGSKA (reference sequence). CDR3 length equals 14 residues. Trimming shortened V by 6 bases and J by 0 bases, and 15 bases separated the two germline ends. The DNA for the CDR3 is TGCAGTGCCGCACCCACGCCGGACTCCTACGAGCAGTACTTC. Protein product: CSAAPTPDSYEQYF.

The chain links TRBV29-1 to TRBJ2-1, with D uncertain. The germline V gene has CDR1 SQVTM and CDR2 ANQGSEA. Between the trimmed V and J ends, which lost 3 bases and 0 bases, there was a span of 9 bases. The CDR3 consists of 14 residues. The CDR3 region has the DNA TGCAGCGTTGATAGTCTGAGCTCCTACAATGAGCAGTTCTTC. This codes for CSVDSLSSYNEQFF.

There are many counts of this clonotype. The rearrangement uses TRBV7-2 and TRBJ2-5; the D gene is possibly TRBD2 (5 bases). Germline values: CDR1 SGHTA, CDR2 FQGNSA. Trimming cost V 1 base and J 4 bases, with 7 bases left between them. This CDR3 region has 13 residues. The CDR3: CASSLGLAETQYF. The CDR3 nucleotides are TGTGCCAGCAGCTTAGGTCTAGCAGAGACCCAGTACTTC.

The table lists this clonotype with a few counts. The chain has TRBV20-1 and TRBJ1-4, with a possible D match to TRBD1 (5 bases). CDR1 and CDR2 (germline): DFQATT, SNEGSKA (reference sequence). Trimming removed 6 bases from V and 7 bases from J, with 21 bases in between. This CDR3 is 15 amino acids long. The CDR3 DNA follows: TGCAGTGCCCCGAACCCCACAGGACGAGGTGAAAAACTGTTTTTT. Translation: CSAPNPTGRGEKLFF.

This clonotype appeared a few times. The V and J genes are TRBV10-3 and TRBJ2-3; 10 positions agree with TRBD1. V was pared by 5 bases and J by 6 bases, with 5 bases of the junction left unmatched. The germline V gene has CDR1 ENHRY and CDR2 SYGVKD. The CDR3 has 14 amino acids. The CDR3 protein is CAISKGQGRDTQYF. CDR3 sequence (DNA): TGTGCCATCAGTAAGGGACAGGGGCGCGATACGCAGTATTTT.

This clonotype turned up a few times. The chain employs TRBV6-2 or TRBV6-3 and TRBJ1-5, with 9 bases that match TRBD1. The CDR3 is 16 amino acids. The J segment lost 3 bases and the V segment lost 2 bases, leaving 5 bases of the junction unmatched. Germline values: CDR1 MNHEY, CDR2 SVGEGT. This chain's CDR3 is CASSYVGQGVNQPQHF. The CDR3 DNA follows: TGTGCCAGCAGTTACGTGGGACAGGGCGTCAATCAGCCCCAGCATTTT.